What follows are 21 T cell receptor beta chains derived from one specimen sequenced in a study of cytomegalovirus exposure and HLA in healthy donors. Primers for the PCR totalled 60 Vbeta and 13 Jbeta. Generated by immunoSEQ multiplex PCR, the TCRdb table keeps only in-frame clones and is missing some. The table has approximately 210,000 clones, 70% to 80% seen once. Material: PBMCs. These TCRs come from a young woman in good health and CMV-seropositive.

This chain joins TRBV12-5 and TRBJ1-1, with 8 nucleotides matching TRBD1. There are 17 residues in the CDR3. The ends lost 6 bases at V and 5 bases at J; junction bases unmatched: 17. Germline V gene lookup returns CDR1 LGHNT and CDR2 FRNRAP. The CDR3 region has the DNA TGTGCTAGTGGCCCCTATCACGGACAGGGTTTGGTAACTGAAGCTTTCTTT. It yields the protein CASGPYHGQGLVTEAFF.

The rearrangement uses TRBV4-3 and TRBJ1-3; 9 bases are a match to TRBD1. The V and J ends lost 1 base and 1 base, in that order; junction bases with no gene match: 5. This CDR3 contains 17 residues. Germline CDR1 LGHNA, CDR2 YSLEER. CDR3 amino acids: CASSQGTGDLSGNTIYF. The CDR3 DNA follows: TGCGCCAGCAGCCAAGGGACAGGGGATTTGTCTGGAAACACCATATATTTT.

Concerning this clone itself: Other DNA sequences within the sample encode an identical CDR3. This chain links TRBV18 with TRBJ2-5, with TRBD1 matching 12 bases. Germline lookup yields CDR1 KGHSH and CDR2 LQKENI. The CDR3 covers 15 residues. Unmatched junction bases numbered 4, after V lost 3 bases and J lost 5 bases. Here the CDR3 reads CASSPGTGGRETQYF. CDR3 DNA sequence: TGTGCCAGCTCACCCGGGACAGGGGGCCGGGAGACCCAGTACTTC.

The genes are TRBV5-1 and TRBJ2-1; the D gene is possibly TRBD2 (5 bases). The CDR3 sequence is 13 residues long. Germline V lookup: CDR1 SGHRS, CDR2 YFSETQ. V was cut by 6 bases and J by 7 bases, with 14 bases left in between. As DNA, the CDR3 is TGCGCCAGCAATCCCTCCAGCGGAAATGAGCAGTTCTTC. Translating it yields CASNPSSGNEQFF. Full variable domain (rest looked up from reference TRBV5-1 and TRBJ2-1): KAGVTQTPRYLIKTRGQQVTLSCSPISGHRSVSWYQQTPGQGLQFLFEYFSETQRNKGNFPGRFSGRQFSNSRSEMNVSTLELGDSALYLCASNPSSGNEQFFGPGTRLTVL.

The chain uses TRBV2 and TRBJ2-6; maybe TRBD1 (6 bases). CDR1 is SNHLY and CDR2 is FYNNEI in the germline V gene. Trimming removed 7 bases from V and 0 bases from J, with 16 bases in between. The CDR3 contains 17 residues. CDR3 amino acids: CASNHPGHFSGANVLTF. In DNA, the CDR3 is TGTGCCAGCAATCACCCGGGACACTTCTCTGGGGCCAACGTCCTGACTTTC.

The J gene is TRBJ2-2, the V gene TRBV5-1, with a weak D call TRBD1 (6 bases). The CDR3 loop spans 16 amino acids. Deletions cut 5 bases from V and 4 bases from J, with 18 bases between. Per the germline V gene, CDR1 is SGHRS and CDR2 is YFSETQ. The CDR3: CASSHIAGAGTGELFF. CDR3 bases: TGCGCCAGCAGTCACATCGCAGGGGCGGGCACCGGGGAGCTGTTTTTT.

The chain uses TRBV15 and TRBJ1-4, with TRBD1 as a possible D gene (5 bases). The V end was cut by 4 bases, the J end by 3 bases, with 12 bases between. Per the germline V gene, CDR1 is LNHNV and CDR2 is YYDKDF (reference sequence). The CDR3 is made up of 15 amino acids. CDR3 loop: CATSIHSTANEKLFF. The DNA of the CDR3 is TGTGCCACCAGCATCCACTCGACAGCTAATGAAAAACTGTTTTTT.

The CDR3 is CASSGSIRRDRGQYF. Written as DNA, the CDR3 is TGTGCCAGCAGTGGCTCCATCCGCCGGGACAGGGGGCAGTATTTT. The rearrangement uses TRBV6-1 and TRBJ2-3; 10 positions match TRBD1. This CDR3 has 15 amino acids. Trimming took 4 bases from V and 11 from J; bases not matched to a gene: 12. CDR1 MNHNS and CDR2 SASEGT come from the germline V gene.

This chain uses TRBV2 with TRBJ2-5; D possibly corresponds to TRBD1 (6 bases). Trimming took off 6 bases at V and 3 bases at J, with 11 bases between the two ends. The germline gives CDR1 SNHLY, CDR2 FYNNEI. The CDR3 sequence is 13 residues long. Here the CDR3 reads CASSPDREETQYF. Written as DNA, the CDR3 is TGTGCCAGCAGCCCGGACAGAGAAGAGACCCAGTACTTC.

The gene calls are TRBV10-3 and TRBJ2-5; 14 bases fit TRBD2. J gave up 4 bases and V 6 bases, and 4 bases lay outside the gene matches. The CDR3 totals 15 residues. CDR1 and CDR2 from the germline V gene are ENHRY and SYGVKD. CDR3 in amino acids: CAIRGTSGGPETQYF. DNA of the CDR3: TGTGCCATCAGAGGGACTAGCGGGGGCCCAGAGACCCAGTACTTC.

About this clone: Here the CDR3 omits its conserved ending phenylalanine or tryptophan, so a read error is the likely source. The rearrangement links TRBV7-8 to TRBJ2-7; a possible D gene is TRBD1 (6 bases). Germline CDR1 reads SGHVS; CDR2 reads FQNEAQ. Between the trimmed V and J ends, which lost 3 bases and 1 base, there was a span of 13 bases. The CDR3 totals 15 residues. The CDR3 here is CASSFAQGISYEQYL. CDR3 DNA sequence: TGTGCCAGCAGCTTTGCACAGGGTATATCCTACGAGCAGTACCTC.

J is TRBJ1-5 and V is TRBV5-1; no clear D gene. Germline CDR1 and CDR2: SGHRS and YFSETQ. The CDR3 spans 13 residues. V was trimmed by 2 bases and J by 6 bases, leaving 9 bases between them. CDR3 region: CASSLRSGQPQHF. DNA of the CDR3: TGCGCCAGCAGCTTACGTAGTGGTCAGCCCCAGCATTTT.

The table lists this clone with a count of one. The rearrangement uses TRBV7-9 and TRBJ1-4; 7 nucleotides align to TRBD1. V shed 5 bases, J shed 10 bases, and the junction held 13 bases outside the gene matches. Germline assignment: CDR1 SEHNR and CDR2 FQNEAQ (reference sequence). CDR3 length: 15 residues. The CDR3 reads CASSEVGGAGGKLFF. The DNA for the CDR3 is TGTGCCAGCAGCGAAGTAGGGGGCGCGGGAGGAAAACTGTTTTTT. Filled out from reference TRBV7-9 and TRBJ1-4, the complete variable domain reads DTGVSQNPRHKITKRGQNVTFRCDPISEHNRLYWYRQTLGQGPEFLTYFQNEAQLEKSRLLSDRFSAERPKGSFSTLEIQRTEQGDSAMYLCASSEVGGAGGKLFFGSGTQLSVL.

This chain joins TRBV19 and TRBJ2-7; D gene ambiguous. This CDR3 has 14 amino acids. The germline V gene has CDR1 LNHDA and CDR2 SQIVND (reference sequence). V was trimmed by 2 bases and J by 7 bases, leaving 15 bases between them. The CDR3 loop is CASSIKGGNKEQYF. In nucleotides, the CDR3 is TGTGCCAGTAGTATAAAAGGCGGCAATAAAGAGCAGTACTTC.

The J gene is TRBJ1-2, the V gene TRBV7-2; D unresolved. CDR1 and CDR2 (germline): SGHTA, FQGNSA. Trimming shortened V by 1 base and J by 0 bases, and 9 bases separated the two germline ends. The CDR3 length is 15 residues. CDR3 bases: TGTGCCAGCAGCTTAGGGCACCCTGCTAACTATGGCTACACCTTC. Amino acid sequence: CASSLGHPANYGYTF.

The rearrangement joins TRBV27 to TRBJ1-2; 10 nucleotides align to TRBD1. The CDR3 runs to 16 residues. V shed 6 bases and J 2 bases; nucleotides not matched to a gene: 9. Germline CDR1 and CDR2: MNHEY and SMNVEV (reference sequence). CDR3 residues: CASRDPMGQGNYGYTF. Here the CDR3 DNA reads TGTGCCAGCAGAGACCCGATGGGACAGGGGAACTATGGCTACACCTTC.

The J gene is TRBJ2-7, the V gene TRBV27; 8 nucleotides agree with TRBD1. Trimming cost V 8 bases and J 6 bases; bases outside gene matches: 9. The CDR3 covers 13 residues. Germline V lookup: CDR1 MNHEY, CDR2 SMNVEV (reference sequence). CDR3 bases: TGTGCCAGCTCAACGACAGGGGTTGGCGAGCAGTACTTC. It translates to CASSTTGVGEQYF.

J is TRBJ2-7 and V is TRBV19; 14 bases agree with TRBD2. The ends lost 6 bases at V and 5 bases at J; junction bases unmatched: 12. The V gene's germline CDR1 is LNHDA and CDR2 SQIVND (reference sequence). This CDR3 spans 17 amino acids. CDR3 residues: CASSPGTSGRGGHEQYF. Written as DNA, the CDR3 is TGTGCCAGTAGCCCCGGGACTAGCGGGAGAGGGGGTCACGAGCAGTACTTC.

The V and J genes are TRBV19 and TRBJ1-1; no firm D call. There are 12 residues in the CDR3. Trimming left V 9 bases short and J 1 base short, with 9 bases between. In germline, CDR1 is LNHDA, CDR2 SQIVND (reference sequence). CDR3: CASLRQNTEAFF. CDR3 DNA sequence: TGTGCCAGCCTTCGACAGAACACTGAAGCTTTCTTT.

The genes are TRBV14 and TRBJ1-3; maybe TRBD1 (5 bases). The CDR3 has 14 residues. Germline values: CDR1 SGHDN, CDR2 FVKESK. The V gene lost 4 bases and the J gene lost 4 bases, with 11 bases spanning the gap. The CDR3 region is CASSRRAGGNTIYF. The CDR3 bases are TGTGCCAGCAGCCGCAGGGCGGGAGGAAACACCATATATTTT. Filled out from reference TRBV14 and TRBJ1-3, the complete variable domain reads EAGVTQFPSHSVIEKGQTVTLRCDPISGHDNLYWYRRVMGKEIKFLLHFVKESKQDESGMPNNRFLAERTGGTYSTLKVQPAELEDSGVYFCASSRRAGGNTIYFGEGSWLTVV.

V and J are TRBV27 and TRBJ2-7; D is undetermined. The CDR3 has 14 amino acids. V shed 7 bases and J shed 1 base, with 14 bases lying between them. CDR1 MNHEY and CDR2 SMNVEV come from the germline V gene (reference sequence). The CDR3 DNA follows: TGTGCCAGCACCCCTTGGCCAGGTTCCTACGAGCAGTACTTC. Protein sequence: CASTPWPGSYEQYF.